The 22 T cell receptor beta chains given below trace back to one sample, sequenced in a study of cytomegalovirus exposure and HLA in healthy donors. The PCR was carried out with 60 Vbeta primers and 13 Jbeta primers. Sequenced by immunoSEQ multiplex PCR; TCRdb stores in-frame clones only, minus some. The repertoire holds under 200,000 clones, with 80% as singletons. Sequencing was done on a sample of PBMCs. Every receptor here comes from a male donor in good health and CMV-seronegative.

This clone was found a few times. V and J are TRBV7-2 and TRBJ2-6; 8 bases fit TRBD1. The length of the CDR3 is 17 residues. The germline V gene has CDR1 SGHTA and CDR2 FQGNSA. J gave up 3 bases and V 4 bases, and 8 bases lay outside the gene matches. The CDR3 bases are TGTGCCAGCAGCTACGGACAGGGTTTTGGTGGGGCCAACGTCCTGACTTTC. Protein: CASSYGQGFGGANVLTF. The variable domain in full, with the rest retrieved from reference TRBV7-2 and TRBJ2-6, is GAGVSQSPSNKVTEKGKDVELRCDPISGHTALYWYRQSLGQGLEFLIYFQGNSAPDKSGLPSDRFSAERTGGSVSTLTIQRTQQEDSAVYLCASSYGQGFGGANVLTFGAGSRLTVL.

The rearrangement uses TRBV7-6 and TRBJ2-2; 9 bases line up with TRBD2. J was trimmed by 0 bases and V by 5 bases; bases with no gene match: 13. The germline gives CDR1 SGHVS, CDR2 FNYEAQ. The CDR3 length is 19 residues. Here the CDR3 reads CASSAPRVQRGANTGELFF. In DNA form, the CDR3 reads TGTGCCAGCAGCGCCCCAAGGGTCCAGCGGGGGGCGAACACCGGGGAGCTGTTTTTT. The variable domain in full, with the rest retrieved from reference TRBV7-6 and TRBJ2-2, is GAGVSQSPRYKVTKRGQDVALRCDPISGHVSLYWYRQALGQGPEFLTYFNYEAQQDKSGLPNDRFSAERPEGSISTLTIQRTEQRDSAMYRCASSAPRVQRGANTGELFFGEGSRLTVL.

V is TRBV14 and J is TRBJ2-5, with a possible D match to TRBD2 (7 bases). Germline lookup yields CDR1 SGHDN and CDR2 FVKESK. CDR3 size: 17 residues. The V end was cut by 1 base, the J end by 5 bases, with 20 bases between. CDR3: CASSQVPWRGGRETQYF. The CDR3 nucleotides read TGTGCCAGCAGCCAAGTTCCTTGGAGGGGGGGCCGGGAGACCCAGTACTTC.

The chain employs TRBV5-1 and TRBJ1-4; 8 positions match TRBD1. The CDR3 extends over 14 amino acids. The junction had 6 bases not matched to a gene; V was cut back by 3 bases and J by 8 bases. Germline CDR1 and CDR2: SGHRS and YFSETQ. CDR3 amino acids: CASSSQGAREKLFF. The DNA of the CDR3 is TGCGCCAGCAGCTCTCAGGGGGCGCGGGAAAAACTGTTTTTT.

The genes are TRBV18 and TRBJ1-2; 7 bases match TRBD1. The trim removed 2 bases at V and 3 bases at J, leaving 6 bases unmatched. Germline-derived CDR1 and CDR2 are KGHSH and LQKENI. The CDR3 runs 15 residues. The CDR3 protein is CASSPSTGLDYGYTF. The CDR3 bases are TGTGCCAGCTCACCATCGACAGGGTTGGACTATGGCTACACCTTC.

The chain carries TRBV5-6 and TRBJ2-5; 14 bases agree with TRBD2. CDR1 and CDR2 (germline): SGHDT, YYEEEE. Losses at the gene ends were 0 bases for V and 2 bases for J; bases not matched to a gene: 6. The CDR3 totals 18 residues. The CDR3 protein is CASSLVGTSGGAQETQYF. CDR3 bases: TGTGCCAGCAGCTTGGTGGGGACTAGCGGGGGTGCTCAAGAGACCCAGTACTTC.

The chain has TRBV5-1 and TRBJ1-6, with 8 positions matching TRBD1. The CDR3 is 16 residues long. The V gene end was trimmed by 5 bases and the J gene end by 5 bases; junction bases not matched to a gene: 9. Germline lookup yields CDR1 SGHRS and CDR2 YFSETQ. The CDR3 loop is CASSNTGTGDNSPLHF. CDR3 sequence (DNA): TGCGCCAGCAGTAATACCGGGACAGGAGATAATTCACCCCTCCACTTT.

The genes are TRBV9 and TRBJ2-1, with TRBD2 matching over 9 bases. Trimming cost V 4 bases and J 8 bases; bases outside gene matches: 13. The CDR3 has 16 amino acids. The V gene's germline CDR1 is SGDLS and CDR2 YYNGEE. The CDR3 loop reads CASSTLGMRGGHEQFF. CDR3 DNA sequence: TGTGCCAGCAGCACCTTGGGGATGCGGGGGGGCCATGAGCAGTTCTTC.

The chain recombines TRBV6-1 with TRBJ1-2, with 11 bases aligning to TRBD1. Germline V gene sequence: CDR1 MNHNS, CDR2 SASEGT. The CDR3 spans 13 residues. Trimming removed 7 bases from V and 6 bases from J; junction bases left unmatched: 4. The chain's CDR3 is CASKMDRGHGYTF. The CDR3 nucleotides read TGTGCCAGCAAAATGGACAGGGGGCATGGCTACACCTTC.

The rearrangement uses TRBV7-2 and TRBJ2-3; no reliable D call. The CDR3 loop spans 12 amino acids. Germline V gene lookup returns CDR1 SGHTA and CDR2 FQGNSA. V lost 6 bases, J lost 6 bases, and 10 bases lay in between. CDR3 nucleotide sequence: TGTGCCAGCAGTCCCGCTCGGGATACGCAGTATTTT. The encoded protein is CASSPARDTQYF.

This clone was recorded a few times. V gene TRBV25-1 combines with J gene TRBJ1-4; D unresolved. CDR3 length: 14 amino acids. Germline CDR1 MGHDK, CDR2 SYGVNS. V was trimmed by 6 bases and J by 2 bases, leaving 10 bases between them. The CDR3 nucleotides read TGTGCCAGCAGCGAGCATTACACTAATGAAAAACTGTTTTTT. Protein product: CASSEHYTNEKLFF. Supplemented by reference TRBV25-1 and TRBJ1-4, the full variable domain reads EADIYQTPRYLVIGTGKKITLECSQTMGHDKMYWYQQDPGMELHLIHYSYGVNSTEKGDLSSESTVSRIRTEHFPLTLESARPSHTSQYLCASSEHYTNEKLFFGSGTQLSVL.

The chain carries TRBV2 and TRBJ1-5, with 9 bases identical to TRBD1. This CDR3 is 14 amino acids long. V trimming: 3 bases; J trimming: 6 bases; junction bases outside the gene matches: 3. CDR1 is SNHLY, CDR2 FYNNEI, per germline. This CDR3 is CASSEGQGTQPQHF. The CDR3 DNA is TGTGCCAGCAGTGAGGGACAGGGAACTCAGCCCCAGCATTTT.

The chain couples TRBV23-1 to TRBJ1-5; TRBD1 might be the D (6 bases). TRBV23-1 has ORF status, its function being uncertain. The CDR3 totals 18 residues. Between the trimmed V and J ends, which lost 2 bases and 0 bases, there was a span of 17 bases. The CDR3 DNA reads TGCGCCAGCAGTCAAGAACAGGGTGAGGGGACTAGCAATCAGCCCCAGCATTTT. It codes for CASSQEQGEGTSNQPQHF.

V gene TRBV7-2 combines with J gene TRBJ1-4, with TRBD1 as a possible D gene (5 bases). The CDR3 totals 14 residues. Trimming took off 1 base at V and 8 bases at J, with 11 bases between the two ends. CDR1 and CDR2 from the germline V gene are SGHTA and FQGNSA. CDR3 nucleotides: TGTGCCAGCAGCTTAGTGGGTGGGGGGGAAAAACTGTTTTTT. It codes for CASSLVGGGEKLFF.

The rearrangement joins TRBV7-2 to TRBJ2-2, with TRBD2 identical over 12 bases. CDR3 size: 18 residues. V was pared by 5 bases and J by 2 bases, with 9 bases of the junction left unmatched. Germline V gene data show CDR1 as SGHTA and CDR2 as FQGNSA. The chain's CDR3 is CASSPRLAGAVNTGELFF. CDR3 DNA sequence: TGTGCCAGCAGCCCAAGACTAGCGGGGGCCGTCAACACCGGGGAGCTGTTTTTT.

The J gene is TRBJ2-1, the V gene TRBV5-1; D unclear. Trimming pared 1 base from V and 2 bases from J, leaving 10 bases between. The CDR3 sequence is 15 residues long. The germline CDR1 and CDR2 sequences are SGHRS and YFSETQ. The CDR3: CASSLTAFAYNEQFF. The CDR3 nucleotides read TGCGCCAGCAGCTTGACAGCCTTCGCCTACAATGAGCAGTTCTTC.

This clone was seen a handful of times. The CDR3 bases are TGTGCCAGCAGCTTAGACAGGGCCACAGATACGCAGTATTTT. Translating gives CASSLDRATDTQYF. This chain links TRBV7-6 with TRBJ2-3; possibly TRBD1 for D (6 bases). There are 14 residues in the CDR3. Germline CDR1 and CDR2: SGHVS and FNYEAQ. The germline V and J ends were trimmed by 1 base and 2 bases, with 7 bases remaining between them.

This clone was counted only a few times. The chain couples TRBV5-1 to TRBJ1-4, with 10 bases fitting TRBD1. The junction had 8 bases not matched to a gene; V was cut back by 5 bases and J by 7 bases. This CDR3 has 15 residues. The germline V gene encodes CDR1 SGHRS and CDR2 YFSETQ. CDR3 loop: CASRAGQGNGEKLFF. The DNA of the CDR3 is TGCGCCAGCAGGGCGGGACAGGGGAACGGTGAAAAACTGTTTTTT.

The rearrangement links TRBV10-2 to TRBJ1-2; 10 bases align to TRBD1. The CDR3 sequence is 17 residues long. Per germline, CDR1 WSHSY and CDR2 SAAADI. J lost 2 bases, V lost 6 bases, and 12 bases had no gene match. The CDR3 loop is CASRKPSTGGANYGYTF. As DNA, the CDR3 is TGCGCCAGCAGGAAGCCATCGACAGGGGGCGCGAACTATGGCTACACCTTC.

This clone has a handful of counts. The genes are TRBV29-1 and TRBJ1-6, with D maybe TRBD1 (6 bases). The germline V and J ends were trimmed by 7 bases and 5 bases, with 9 bases remaining between them. Germline V gives CDR1 SQVTM, CDR2 ANQGSEA. This CDR3 comprises 12 residues. The CDR3 DNA reads as TGCAGCGCACAGGGAGATAATTCACCCCTCCACTTT. Translated: CSAQGDNSPLHF.

This chain uses TRBV7-9 with TRBJ2-7; 11 nucleotides agree with TRBD1. Germline loops: CDR1 SEHNR, CDR2 FQNEAQ (reference sequence). V dropped 6 bases and J dropped 4; count of bases not matched to a gene: 8. This CDR3 is 15 amino acids long. The CDR3 region is CASRKDRGPLYEQYF. The CDR3, as DNA: TGTGCCAGCAGGAAGGACAGGGGGCCATTATACGAGCAGTACTTC.

This clone was seen a single time. This chain uses TRBV6-1 with TRBJ2-7, with a possible D match to TRBD1 (5 bases). The CDR3 has 16 residues. CDR1 is MNHNS, CDR2 SASEGT, per germline. V lost 4 bases and J 4 bases, leaving 20 bases between the germline ends. The CDR3 region has the DNA TGTGCCAGCAGTGCAGAAGGGGCACCACTGGCTTACGAGCAGTACTTC. Translating it yields CASSAEGAPLAYEQYF.